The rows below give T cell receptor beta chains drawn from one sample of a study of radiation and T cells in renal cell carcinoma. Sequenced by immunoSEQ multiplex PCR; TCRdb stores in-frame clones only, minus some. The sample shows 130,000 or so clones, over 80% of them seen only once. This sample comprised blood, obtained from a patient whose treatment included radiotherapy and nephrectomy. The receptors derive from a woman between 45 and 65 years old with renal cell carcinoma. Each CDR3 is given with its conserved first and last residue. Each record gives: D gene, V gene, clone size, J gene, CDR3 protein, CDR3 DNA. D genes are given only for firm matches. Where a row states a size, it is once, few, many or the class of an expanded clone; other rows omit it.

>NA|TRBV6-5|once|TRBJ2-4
CASSFPQGPKNIQYF
TGTGCCAGCAGTTTCCCGCAGGGCCCCAAAAACATTCAGTACTTC
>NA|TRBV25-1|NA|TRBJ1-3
CASSDLLAGNTIYF
TGTGCCAGCAGTGACCTCCTCGCTGGAAACACCATATATTTT
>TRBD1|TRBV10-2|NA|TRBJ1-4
CASREVGQGDEKLFF
TGCGCCAGCAGAGAGGTGGGACAGGGGGATGAAAAACTGTTTTTT
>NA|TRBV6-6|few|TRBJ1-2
CASSTRTNRFHGYTF
TGTGCCAGCAGTACCCGAACAAACAGGTTCCATGGCTACACCTTC
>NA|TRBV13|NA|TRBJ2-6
CASSLGAGVSGANVLTF
TGTGCCAGCAGCTTAGGCGCCGGGGTCTCTGGGGCCAACGTCCTGACTTTC
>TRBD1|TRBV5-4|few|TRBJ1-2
CATPGQGASGYTF
TGTGCCACCCCCGGGCAGGGGGCTTCGGGCTACACCTTC
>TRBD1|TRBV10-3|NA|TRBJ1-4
CAISATDRGNEKLFF
TGTGCCATCAGCGCCACCGACAGGGGGAATGAAAAACTGTTTTTT
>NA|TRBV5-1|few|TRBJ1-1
CASSFMANTEAFF
TGCGCCAGCAGCTTCATGGCGAACACTGAAGCTTTCTTT
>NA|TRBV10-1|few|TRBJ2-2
CASIGQVTGELFF
TGCGCCAGCATAGGGCAGGTCACCGGGGAGCTGTTTTTT
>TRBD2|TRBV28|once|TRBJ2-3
CAAGREATDTQYF
TGTGCCGCTGGGAGGGAAGCCACAGATACGCAGTATTTT
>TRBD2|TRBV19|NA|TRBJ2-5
CASSSLAGGLETQYF
TGTGCCAGTAGTAGCTTGGCGGGGGGGTTAGAGACCCAGTACTTC
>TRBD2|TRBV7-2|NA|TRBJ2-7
CASSLGLAGPYEQYF
TGTGCCAGCAGCCTAGGCCTAGCGGGACCCTACGAGCAGTACTTC
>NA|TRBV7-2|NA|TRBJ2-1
CASSQPGPKDEQFF
TGTGCCAGCAGCCAACCCGGCCCCAAGGATGAGCAGTTCTTC
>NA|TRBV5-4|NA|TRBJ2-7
CASSSAGGVSYEQYF
TGTGCCAGCAGCTCAGCAGGGGGGGTCTCCTACGAGCAGTACTTC
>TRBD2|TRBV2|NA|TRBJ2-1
CASSEGLAGVNEQFF
TGTGCCAGCAGTGAGGGGCTAGCGGGAGTCAATGAGCAGTTCTTC
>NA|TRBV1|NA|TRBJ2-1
CTSSQGGSGSGLQGANEQFF
TGCACCAGCAGCCAAGGGGGGAGCGGGAGTGGGCTACAAGGGGCCAATGAGCAGTTCTTC
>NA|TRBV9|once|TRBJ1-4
CASSVAATTNEKLFF
TGTGCCAGCAGCGTAGCAGCCACAACTAATGAAAAACTGTTTTTT
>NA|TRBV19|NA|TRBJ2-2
CASSIQAHTGELFF
TGTGCCAGTAGTATCCAGGCTCATACCGGGGAGCTGTTTTTT
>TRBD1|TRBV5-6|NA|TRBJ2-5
CASSRQGAEETQYF
TGTGCCAGCAGCCGACAGGGGGCCGAAGAGACCCAGTACTTC
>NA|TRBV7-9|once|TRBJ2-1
CASSLVASSLWNEQFF
TGTGCCAGCAGCTTAGTGGCTAGCTCGCTCTGGAATGAGCAGTTCTTC
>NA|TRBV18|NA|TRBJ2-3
CASSEPGRESGDTQYF
TGTGCCAGCTCAGAGCCGGGGCGTGAGTCGGGAGATACGCAGTATTTT
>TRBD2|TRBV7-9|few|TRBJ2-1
CASSPGTSGSRNEQFF
TGTGCCAGCAGCCCAGGGACTAGCGGGAGTAGGAATGAGCAGTTCTTC
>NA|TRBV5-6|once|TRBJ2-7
CASSLELGTTYEQYF
TGTGCCAGCAGCTTGGAACTGGGGACCACCTACGAGCAGTACTTC
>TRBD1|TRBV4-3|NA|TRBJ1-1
CASSQDLNRGAEAFF
TGCGCCAGCAGCCAAGATCTCAACAGGGGTGCTGAAGCTTTCTTT
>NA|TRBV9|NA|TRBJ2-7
CASSSRGAGYEQYF
TGTGCCAGCAGCTCCCGGGGAGCGGGCTACGAGCAGTACTTC
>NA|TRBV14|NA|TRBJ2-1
CASSLLGGNEQFF
TGTGCCAGCAGCCTACTAGGAGGCAATGAGCAGTTCTTC
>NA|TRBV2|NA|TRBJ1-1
CASSEGARTTEAFF
TGTGCCAGCAGTGAGGGGGCCCGGACCACTGAAGCTTTCTTT
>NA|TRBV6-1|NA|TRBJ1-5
CASSEGQISNQPQHF
TGTGCCAGCAGTGAAGGGCAGATTAGCAATCAGCCCCAGCATTTT
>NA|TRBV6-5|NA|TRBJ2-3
CASRSPGGMTDTQYF
TGTGCCAGCAGGAGCCCTGGGGGGATGACAGATACGCAGTATTTT
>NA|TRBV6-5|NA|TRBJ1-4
CASSYSFSGGKLFF
TGTGCCAGCAGTTACTCGTTTTCGGGGGGAAAACTGTTTTTT
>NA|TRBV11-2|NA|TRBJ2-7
CASSFGDEQYF
TGTGCCAGCAGCTTTGGTGACGAGCAGTACTTC
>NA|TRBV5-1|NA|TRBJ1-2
CASSLVRGTYGYTF
TGCGCCAGCAGCTTGGTCCGGGGGACCTATGGCTACACCTTC
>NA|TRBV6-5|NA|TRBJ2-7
CASSRSQTYEQYF
TGTGCCAGCAGTAGATCCCAGACATACGAGCAGTACTTC
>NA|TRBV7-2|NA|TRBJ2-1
CASMKGSSYNEQFF
TGTGCCAGCATGAAGGGGAGCTCCTACAATGAGCAGTTCTTC
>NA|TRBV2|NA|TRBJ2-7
CASRATGFTYEQYF
TGTGCCAGCAGGGCTACCGGGTTTACCTACGAGCAGTACTTC
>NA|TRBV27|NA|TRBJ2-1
CASSSRAYNEQFF
TGTGCCAGCAGTTCCCGGGCCTACAATGAGCAGTTCTTC
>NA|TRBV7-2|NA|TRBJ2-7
CASSLESYEQYF
TGTGCCAGCAGCTTAGAGTCTTACGAGCAGTACTTC
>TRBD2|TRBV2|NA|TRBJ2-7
CASSGQSGRAAEQYF
TGTGCCAGCAGTGGACAGAGCGGGAGGGCCGCCGAGCAGTACTTC
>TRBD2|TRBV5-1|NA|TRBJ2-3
CASRETSGRSDTQYF
TGCGCCAGCAGGGAAACTAGCGGGAGATCAGATACGCAGTATTTT
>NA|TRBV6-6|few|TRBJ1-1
CASEPGTEAFF
TGTGCCAGCGAGCCAGGAACTGAAGCTTTCTTT
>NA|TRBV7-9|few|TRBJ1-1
CASSLVDTEAFF
TGTGCCAGCAGCTTAGTTGACACTGAAGCTTTCTTT
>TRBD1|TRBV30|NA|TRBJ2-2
CAQGVTGELFF
TGTGCTCAGGGGGTGACCGGGGAGCTGTTTTTT
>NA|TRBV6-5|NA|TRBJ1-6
CASSYSGRASRSPLHF
TGTGCCAGCAGTTACTCGGGTAGGGCTTCTCGTTCACCCCTCCACTTT
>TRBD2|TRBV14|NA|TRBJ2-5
CASSPRTRGFKETQYF
TGTGCCAGCAGCCCCCGGACTAGAGGATTTAAGGAGACCCAGTACTTC